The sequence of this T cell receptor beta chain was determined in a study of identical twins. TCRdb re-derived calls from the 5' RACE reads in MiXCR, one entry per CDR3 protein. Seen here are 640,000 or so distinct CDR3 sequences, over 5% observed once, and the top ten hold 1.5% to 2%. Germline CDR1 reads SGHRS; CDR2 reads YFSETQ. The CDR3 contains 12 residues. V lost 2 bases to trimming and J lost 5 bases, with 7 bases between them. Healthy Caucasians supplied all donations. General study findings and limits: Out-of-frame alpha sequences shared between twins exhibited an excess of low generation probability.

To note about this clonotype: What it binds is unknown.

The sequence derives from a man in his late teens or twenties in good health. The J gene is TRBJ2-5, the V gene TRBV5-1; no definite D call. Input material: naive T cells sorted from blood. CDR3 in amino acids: CASSFFFETQYF. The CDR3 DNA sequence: TGCGCCAGCAGCTTTTTTTTCGAGACCCAGTACTTC.